This T cell receptor (beta chain) was recovered during a study of blood T cell repertoires in COVID-19. Generated by immunoSEQ multiplex PCR, the TCRdb table keeps only in-frame clones and is missing some. Of several thousand clones detected, over 75% appear once; the ten largest clones hold roughly 23%. CDR1 and CDR2 from the germline V gene are SGHKS and YYEKEE (reference sequence). V lost 0 bases, J lost 9 bases, and 5 bases stayed unmatched. This CDR3 is built from 15 residues. Sequencing was performed on peripheral blood. This TCR was recovered from a human donor in a cohort sampled during active COVID-19. V is TRBV5-5 and J is TRBJ2-1; 11 nucleotides line up with TRBD2. This CDR3 is CASSLAPTSGGEQFF. CDR3 bases: TGTGCCAGCAGCTTGGCTCCTACTAGCGGGGGTGAGCAGTTCTTC.